A single TCR beta chain is shown here with its context. Both peripheral blood and punch biopsies of lesional scalp skin were obtained from patients who had alopecia areata. V lost 4 bases to trimming and J lost 2 bases, with 9 bases between them. The CDR3 length is 13 residues. Germline lookup yields CDR1 SNHLY and CDR2 FYNNEI. RNA was extracted and reverse transcribed into cDNA as the sequencing template. Method: immunoSEQ multiplex PCR; TCRdb's copy keeps in-frame clones and lacks some. The sample holds more than 9,500 clones; roughly three fifths are singletons and the top ten take roughly 13%. This sample was taken from a study of CD8+ T cells in alopecia areata.

The receptor's source is a human donor with alopecia areata. The specimen sequenced was skin. This chain links TRBV2 with TRBJ2-7, with D unclear. CDR3: CASSGTLTYEQYF. DNA for the CDR3: TGTGCCAGCAGTGGTACACTTACCTACGAGCAGTACTTC.